This T cell receptor beta chain was recorded in a study of immune evolution from preneoplasia to lung adenocarcinoma. The wider study: HLA loss of heterozygosity: about 7% AIS, over 12% MIA, roughly 35% ADC, none AAH.

Study results and limitations: Later-stage lesions appeared to have more T cells, more diversity, less clonality. Top clone frequencies peaked in normal lung, apparently declining through invasive adenocarcinoma.

Germline lookup yields CDR1 SGHAT and CDR2 FQNNGV. The CDR3 totals 15 residues. Trimming took 0 bases from V and 6 from J, leaving 14 bases between them. Of note for this clone: The antigen is not known.

Libraries were prepared by immunoSEQ multiplex PCR; TCRdb keeps only in-frame clonotypes and omits some of them. Among 10,000 to 14,000 clones, 86% were seen once, and the ten largest hold roughly 3.6%. The V gene is TRBV11-2, the J gene TRBJ1-1, with TRBD1 as a possible D gene (6 bases). The origin of this receptor is a person aged 70 to 85 with invasive lung adenocarcinoma. Sequencing used FFPE invasive lung adenocarcinoma tissue. This CDR3 is CASSLEFGQSAEAFF. The CDR3 region has the DNA TGTGCCAGCAGCTTAGAATTTGGACAGAGCGCTGAAGCTTTCTTT.